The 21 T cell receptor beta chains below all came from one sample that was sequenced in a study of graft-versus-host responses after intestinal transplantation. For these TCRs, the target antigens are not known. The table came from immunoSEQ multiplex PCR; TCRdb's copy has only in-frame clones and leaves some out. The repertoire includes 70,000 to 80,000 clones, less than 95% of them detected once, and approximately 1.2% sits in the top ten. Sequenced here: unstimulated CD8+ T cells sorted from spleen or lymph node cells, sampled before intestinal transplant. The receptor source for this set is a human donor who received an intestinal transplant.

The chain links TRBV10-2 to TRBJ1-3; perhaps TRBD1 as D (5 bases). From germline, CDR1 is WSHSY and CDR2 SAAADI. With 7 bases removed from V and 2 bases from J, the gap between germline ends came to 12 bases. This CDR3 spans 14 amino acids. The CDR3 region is CASTDPGTGNTIYF. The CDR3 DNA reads TGCGCCAGCACCGATCCAGGGACTGGAAACACCATATATTTT.

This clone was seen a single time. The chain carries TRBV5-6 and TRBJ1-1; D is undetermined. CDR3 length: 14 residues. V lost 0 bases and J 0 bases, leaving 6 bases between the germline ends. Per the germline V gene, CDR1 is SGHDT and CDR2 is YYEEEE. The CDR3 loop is CASSLGGVNTEAFF. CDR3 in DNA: TGTGCCAGCAGCTTGGGAGGTGTGAACACTGAAGCTTTCTTT.

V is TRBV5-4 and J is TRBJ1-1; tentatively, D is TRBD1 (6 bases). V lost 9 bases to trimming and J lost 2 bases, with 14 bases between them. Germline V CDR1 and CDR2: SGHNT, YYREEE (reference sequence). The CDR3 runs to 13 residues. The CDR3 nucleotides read TGTGCCACCAGAGAGGGGGTCAACACTGAAGCTTTCTTT. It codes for CATREGVNTEAFF. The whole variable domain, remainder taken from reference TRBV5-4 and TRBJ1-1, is ETGVTQSPTHLIKTRGQQVTLRCSSQSGHNTVSWYQQALGQGPQFIFQYYREEENGRGNFPPRFSGLQFPNYSSELNVNALELDDSALYLCATREGVNTEAFFGQGTRLTVV.

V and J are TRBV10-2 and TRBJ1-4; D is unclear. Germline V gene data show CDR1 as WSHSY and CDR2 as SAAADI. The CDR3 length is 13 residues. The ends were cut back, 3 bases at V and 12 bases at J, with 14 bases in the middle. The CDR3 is CASSEAWREELFF. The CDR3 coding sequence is TGCGCCAGCAGTGAAGCCTGGCGTGAGGAACTGTTTTTT.

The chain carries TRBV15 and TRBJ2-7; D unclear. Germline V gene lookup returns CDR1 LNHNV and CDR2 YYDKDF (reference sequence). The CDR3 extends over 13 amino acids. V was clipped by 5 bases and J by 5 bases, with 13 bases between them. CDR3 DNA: TGTGCCACCAGCGGCCCCCTGATGGACGAGCAGTACTTC. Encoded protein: CATSGPLMDEQYF.

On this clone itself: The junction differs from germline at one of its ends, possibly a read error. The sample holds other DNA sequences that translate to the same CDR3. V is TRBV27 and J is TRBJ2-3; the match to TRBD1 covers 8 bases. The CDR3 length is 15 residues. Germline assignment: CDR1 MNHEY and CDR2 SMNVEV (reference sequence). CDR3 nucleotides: TGCGCCAGCAGTCAAGGACAGGGACGCACAGATACGCAGTATTTT. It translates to CASSQGQGRTDTQYF.

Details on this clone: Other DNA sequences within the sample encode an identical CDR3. In DNA, the CDR3 is TGTGCCAGCAGCTTGGGAGGGACGGGGGGCTGGTATGGCTACACCTTC. Translating it yields CASSLGGTGGWYGYTF. The chain is built from TRBV5-6 and TRBJ1-2; TRBD1 is a possible D gene (6 bases). The V gene lost 0 bases and the J gene lost 5 bases, with 17 bases spanning the gap. The V gene's germline CDR1 is SGHDT and CDR2 YYEEEE. The CDR3 is made up of 16 amino acids.

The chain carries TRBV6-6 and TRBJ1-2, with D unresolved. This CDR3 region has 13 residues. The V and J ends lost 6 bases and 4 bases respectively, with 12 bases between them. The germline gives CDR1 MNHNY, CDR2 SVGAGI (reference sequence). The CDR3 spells CASSLGQLYGYTF. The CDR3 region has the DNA TGTGCCAGCAGCCTAGGCCAGCTCTATGGCTACACCTTC.

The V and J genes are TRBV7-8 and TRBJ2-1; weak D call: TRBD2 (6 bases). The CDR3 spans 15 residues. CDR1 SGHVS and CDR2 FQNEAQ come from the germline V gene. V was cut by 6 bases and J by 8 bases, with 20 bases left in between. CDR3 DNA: TGTGCCAGCAGATCTAGGGACTCAAAGGTCGATGAGCAGTTCTTC. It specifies CASRSRDSKVDEQFF. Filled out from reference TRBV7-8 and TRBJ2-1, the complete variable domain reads GAGVSQSPRYKVAKRGQDVALRCDPISGHVSLFWYQQALGQGPEFLTYFQNEAQLDKSGLPSDRFFAERPEGSVSTLKIQRTQQEDSAVYLCASRSRDSKVDEQFFGPGTRLTVL.

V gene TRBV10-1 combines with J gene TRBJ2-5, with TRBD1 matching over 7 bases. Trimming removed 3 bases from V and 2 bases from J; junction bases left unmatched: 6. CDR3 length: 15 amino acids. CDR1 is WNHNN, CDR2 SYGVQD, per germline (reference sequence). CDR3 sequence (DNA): TGCGCCAGCAGTGAAACGACAGGGCGACAAGAGACCCAGTACTTC. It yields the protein CASSETTGRQETQYF.

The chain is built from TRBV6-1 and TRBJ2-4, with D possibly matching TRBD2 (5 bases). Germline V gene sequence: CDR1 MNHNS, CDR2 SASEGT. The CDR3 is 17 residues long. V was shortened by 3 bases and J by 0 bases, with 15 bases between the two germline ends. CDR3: CASSDFEGPLAKNIQYF. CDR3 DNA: TGTGCCAGCAGTGATTTCGAGGGCCCGTTAGCCAAAAACATTCAGTACTTC.

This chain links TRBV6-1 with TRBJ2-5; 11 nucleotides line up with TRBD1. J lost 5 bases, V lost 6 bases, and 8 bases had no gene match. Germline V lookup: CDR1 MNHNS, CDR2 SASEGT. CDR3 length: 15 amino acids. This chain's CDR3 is CASSIGQGAGETQYF. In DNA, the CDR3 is TGTGCCAGCAGCATTGGACAGGGGGCAGGGGAGACCCAGTACTTC.

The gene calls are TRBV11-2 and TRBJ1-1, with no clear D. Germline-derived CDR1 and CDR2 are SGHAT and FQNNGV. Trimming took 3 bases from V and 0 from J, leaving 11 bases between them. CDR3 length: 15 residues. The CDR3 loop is CASSFGRLMNTEAFF. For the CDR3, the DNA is TGTGCCAGCAGCTTCGGCAGACTAATGAACACTGAAGCTTTCTTT.

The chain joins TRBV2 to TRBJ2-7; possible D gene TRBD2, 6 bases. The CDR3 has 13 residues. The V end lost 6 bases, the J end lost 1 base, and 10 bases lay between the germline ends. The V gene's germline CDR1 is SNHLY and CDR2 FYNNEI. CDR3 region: CASREGSSYEQYF. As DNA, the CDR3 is TGTGCCAGCAGGGAGGGTTCGTCCTACGAGCAGTACTTC.

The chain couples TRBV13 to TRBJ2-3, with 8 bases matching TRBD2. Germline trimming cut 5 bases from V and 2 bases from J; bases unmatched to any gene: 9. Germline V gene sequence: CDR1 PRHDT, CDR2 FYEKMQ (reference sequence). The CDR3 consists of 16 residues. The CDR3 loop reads CASSPEGAGDTDTQYF. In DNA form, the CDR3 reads TGTGCCAGCAGCCCCGAGGGAGCGGGGGACACAGATACGCAGTATTTT.

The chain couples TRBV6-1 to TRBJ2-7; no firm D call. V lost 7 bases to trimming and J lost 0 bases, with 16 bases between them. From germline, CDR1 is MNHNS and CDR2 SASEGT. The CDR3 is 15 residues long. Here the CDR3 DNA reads TGTGCCAGCACAAAAACAGTTGATAGCTCCTACGAGCAGTACTTC. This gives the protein CASTKTVDSSYEQYF.

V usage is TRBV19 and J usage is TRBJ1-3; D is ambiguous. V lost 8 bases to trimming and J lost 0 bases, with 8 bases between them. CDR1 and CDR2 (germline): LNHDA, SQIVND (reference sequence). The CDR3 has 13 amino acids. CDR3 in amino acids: CASEESSGNTIYF. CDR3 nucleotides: TGTGCCAGTGAGGAAAGCTCTGGAAACACCATATATTTT.

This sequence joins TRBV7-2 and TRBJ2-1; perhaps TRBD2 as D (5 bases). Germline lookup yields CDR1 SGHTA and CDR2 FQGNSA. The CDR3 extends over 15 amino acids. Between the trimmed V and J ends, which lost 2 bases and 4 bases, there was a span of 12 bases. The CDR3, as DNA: TGTGCCAGCAGCTTATTGGGCGGGCGGTACAATGAGCAGTTCTTC. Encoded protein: CASSLLGGRYNEQFF.

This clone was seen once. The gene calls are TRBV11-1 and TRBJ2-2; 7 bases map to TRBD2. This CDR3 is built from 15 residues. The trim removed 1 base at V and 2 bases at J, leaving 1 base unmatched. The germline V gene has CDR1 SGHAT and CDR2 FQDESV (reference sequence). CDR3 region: CASSLGGGNTGELFF. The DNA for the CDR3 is TGTGCCAGCAGCTTAGGGGGGGGAAACACCGGGGAGCTGTTTTTT.

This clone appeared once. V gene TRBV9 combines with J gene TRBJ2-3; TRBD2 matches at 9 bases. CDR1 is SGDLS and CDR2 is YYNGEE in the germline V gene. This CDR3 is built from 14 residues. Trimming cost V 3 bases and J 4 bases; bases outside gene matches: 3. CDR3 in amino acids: CASSEGLAADTQYF. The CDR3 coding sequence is TGTGCCAGCAGCGAGGGACTAGCAGCAGATACGCAGTATTTT.

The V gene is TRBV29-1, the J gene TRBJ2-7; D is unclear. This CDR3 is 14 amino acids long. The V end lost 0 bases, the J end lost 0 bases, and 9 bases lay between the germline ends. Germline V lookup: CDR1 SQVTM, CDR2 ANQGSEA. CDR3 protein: CSVEDASSSYEQYF. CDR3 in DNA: TGCAGCGTTGAAGATGCCAGTTCCTCCTACGAGCAGTACTTC.